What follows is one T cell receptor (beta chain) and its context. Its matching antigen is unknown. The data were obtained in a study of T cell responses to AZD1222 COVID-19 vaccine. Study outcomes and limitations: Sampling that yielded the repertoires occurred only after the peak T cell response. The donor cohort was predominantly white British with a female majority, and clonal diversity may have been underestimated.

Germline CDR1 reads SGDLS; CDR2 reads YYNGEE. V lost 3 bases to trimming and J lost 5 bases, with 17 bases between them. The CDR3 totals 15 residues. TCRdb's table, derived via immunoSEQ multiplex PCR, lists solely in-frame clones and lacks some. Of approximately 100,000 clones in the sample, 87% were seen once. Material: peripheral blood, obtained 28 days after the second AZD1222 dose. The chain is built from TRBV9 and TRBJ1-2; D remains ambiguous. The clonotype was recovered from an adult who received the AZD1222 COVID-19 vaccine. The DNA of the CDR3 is TGTGCCAGCAGCGCTCCGGACCTCGGGAAATATGGCTACACCTTC. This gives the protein CASSAPDLGKYGYTF.